The clone carrying this T cell receptor (beta chain) was seen more than once but under ten times. Its specificity is unknown. Time point in this sample: new active TB diagnosis, blood taken before or within 7 days of starting treatment. This specimen belongs to a study of T cells in tuberculosis. Findings of the study overall: Active tuberculosis alpha repertoires lay closer to GMM-specific TCRs than controls'.

Germline CDR1 is MNHEY and CDR2 is SVGAGI. This CDR3 is built from 13 residues. Between the trimmed V and J ends, which lost 2 bases and 7 bases, there was a span of 9 bases. Profiled with immunoSEQ multiplex PCR; TCRdb holds only in-frame clones, not every one. This sample carries over 25,000 clones, about 90% of them seen once, and the ten largest clones take 6.8%. The receptor was derived from an adult with tuberculosis. Sequenced here: PBMCs, sampled at tuberculosis diagnosis. The J gene is TRBJ1-5, the V gene TRBV6-5; weak D call: TRBD1 (5 bases). CDR3 DNA sequence: TGTGCCAGCAGTTACGACAGCTGGCAGCCCCAGCATTTT. Protein: CASSYDSWQPQHF.